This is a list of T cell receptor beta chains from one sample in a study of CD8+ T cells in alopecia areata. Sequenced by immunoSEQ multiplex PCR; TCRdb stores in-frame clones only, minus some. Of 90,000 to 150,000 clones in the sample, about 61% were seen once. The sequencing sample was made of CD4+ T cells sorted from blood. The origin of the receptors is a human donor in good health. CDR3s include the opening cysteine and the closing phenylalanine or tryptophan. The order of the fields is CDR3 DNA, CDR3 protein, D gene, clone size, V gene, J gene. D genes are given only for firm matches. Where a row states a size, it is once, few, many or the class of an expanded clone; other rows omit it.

CDR3nt: TGTGCCAGCAGCACCCGGGGGCAGAACACTGAAGCTTTCTTT; CDR3aa: CASSTRGQNTEAFF; d_gene: NA; abundance: NA; v_gene: TRBV9; j_gene: TRBJ1-1
CDR3nt: TGCGCCAGCAGCCACCGGACGGATTATAGCAATCAGCCCCAGCATTTT; CDR3aa: CASSHRTDYSNQPQHF; d_gene: NA; abundance: NA; v_gene: TRBV4-1; j_gene: TRBJ1-5
CDR3nt: TGTGCCTGGAGTGAAAGAACTGAAGCTTTCTTT; CDR3aa: CAWSERTEAFF; d_gene: NA; abundance: NA; v_gene: TRBV30; j_gene: TRBJ1-1
CDR3nt: TGTGCCAGCAGCATTTCGACAGGGGGGAGCTCTGGGGCCAACGTCCTGACTTTC; CDR3aa: CASSISTGGSSGANVLTF; d_gene: TRBD1; abundance: NA; v_gene: TRBV28; j_gene: TRBJ2-6
CDR3nt: TGTGCCAGCAGTCCAAGCGCAGGGGGTAATCAGCCCCAGCATTTT; CDR3aa: CASSPSAGGNQPQHF; d_gene: TRBD1; abundance: NA; v_gene: TRBV2; j_gene: TRBJ1-5
CDR3nt: TGTGCCAGCAGTGAAGGCCCGGAGAGTTATGGGACCCAGCACTTC; CDR3aa: CASSEGPESYGTQHF; d_gene: NA; abundance: NA; v_gene: TRBV2; j_gene: TRBJ2-5
CDR3nt: TGTGCCAGCAGGGGACAGGGCCGGATAGGGGCCATATATTTT; CDR3aa: CASRGQGRIGAIYF; d_gene: TRBD1; abundance: NA; v_gene: TRBV25-1; j_gene: TRBJ1-3
CDR3nt: TGTGCCAGCAGCGTAGGGGTACAGGGGGCCTCTGGAAACACCATATATTTT; CDR3aa: CASSVGVQGASGNTIYF; d_gene: TRBD1; abundance: NA; v_gene: TRBV9; j_gene: TRBJ1-3
CDR3nt: TGTGCCAGTGGACTAGCGGGGAGGCTGGATACGCAGTATTTT; CDR3aa: CASGLAGRLDTQYF; d_gene: TRBD2; abundance: NA; v_gene: TRBV19; j_gene: TRBJ2-3
CDR3nt: TGCGCCAGCAGCCCCCAGTCCTACGAGCAGTACTTC; CDR3aa: CASSPQSYEQYF; d_gene: NA; abundance: NA; v_gene: TRBV10-2; j_gene: TRBJ2-7
CDR3nt: TGTGCCATCAGGGACGCACAGGGGGAGAGCACTGAAGCTTTCTTT; CDR3aa: CAIRDAQGESTEAFF; d_gene: TRBD1; abundance: NA; v_gene: TRBV10-3; j_gene: TRBJ1-1
CDR3nt: TGTGCCAGCAGTCCGGGGACGGTCTATGGCTACACCTTC; CDR3aa: CASSPGTVYGYTF; d_gene: NA; abundance: NA; v_gene: TRBV25-1; j_gene: TRBJ1-2
CDR3nt: TGTGCCAGCAGTGAACTAGGTACAGATACGCAGTATTTT; CDR3aa: CASSELGTDTQYF; d_gene: NA; abundance: few; v_gene: TRBV25-1; j_gene: TRBJ2-3
CDR3nt: TGTGCCAGCAGTGGAGGGACAGGGAGCAATCGGCCCCAGCATTTT; CDR3aa: CASSGGTGSNRPQHF; d_gene: TRBD1; abundance: NA; v_gene: TRBV6-1; j_gene: TRBJ1-5
CDR3nt: TGTGCCTGGACCCGACAGGGTAGAACCGCTGAAGCTTTCTTT; CDR3aa: CAWTRQGRTAEAFF; d_gene: TRBD1; abundance: NA; v_gene: TRBV30; j_gene: TRBJ1-1
CDR3nt: TGCGCCAGCAGCTTGGATACTGGGGAGCTGTTTTTT; CDR3aa: CASSLDTGELFF; d_gene: NA; abundance: NA; v_gene: TRBV5-1; j_gene: TRBJ2-2
CDR3nt: TGCGCCAGCAGCTTACAGACTAGCAGTCAGACCCAGTACTTC; CDR3aa: CASSLQTSSQTQYF; d_gene: TRBD2; abundance: NA; v_gene: TRBV5-1; j_gene: TRBJ2-5
CDR3nt: TGTGCCTGGAGTCGTTCTACAGATACGCAGTATTTT; CDR3aa: CAWSRSTDTQYF; d_gene: NA; abundance: NA; v_gene: TRBV30; j_gene: TRBJ2-3
CDR3nt: TGCAGCGTTGTAGGGGATAGCAATCAGCCCCAGCATTTT; CDR3aa: CSVVGDSNQPQHF; d_gene: NA; abundance: NA; v_gene: TRBV29-1; j_gene: TRBJ1-5
CDR3nt: TGCAGCGCCGCGGACAGATATAGCAATCAGCCCCAGCATTTT; CDR3aa: CSAADRYSNQPQHF; d_gene: NA; abundance: NA; v_gene: TRBV29-1; j_gene: TRBJ1-5
CDR3nt: TGTGCCAGCAGCTTAGTCTCCAGCCGGGGAACTGAAGCTTTCTTT; CDR3aa: CASSLVSSRGTEAFF; d_gene: NA; abundance: NA; v_gene: TRBV7-9; j_gene: TRBJ1-1
CDR3nt: TGCGCCAGCAGCCAAGCGGACGCAACCGATGAAAAACTGTTTTTT; CDR3aa: CASSQADATDEKLFF; d_gene: NA; abundance: once; v_gene: TRBV4-1; j_gene: TRBJ1-4
CDR3nt: TGCAGCGTTGAAGACAGGGGCCGCCTGACCAACGAGCAGTACTTC; CDR3aa: CSVEDRGRLTNEQYF; d_gene: NA; abundance: NA; v_gene: TRBV29-1; j_gene: TRBJ2-7
CDR3nt: TGTGCCAGCAGCGCCACGGACAGGGTAGGAGAAGAGACCCAGTACTTC; CDR3aa: CASSATDRVGEETQYF; d_gene: TRBD1; abundance: few; v_gene: TRBV9; j_gene: TRBJ2-5
CDR3nt: TGTGCCAGCAGTGCCCACAGGGGGCTTGACACTGAAGCTTTCTTT; CDR3aa: CASSAHRGLDTEAFF; d_gene: TRBD1; abundance: NA; v_gene: TRBV27; j_gene: TRBJ1-1
CDR3nt: TGTGCCAGCATCCTACGTCCGCGGGGGGCAGGCAATGAGCAGTTCTTC; CDR3aa: CASILRPRGAGNEQFF; d_gene: TRBD2; abundance: NA; v_gene: TRBV27; j_gene: TRBJ2-1
CDR3nt: TGCGCCAGCAGCCCCCCGGGCCAGGACTATGGCTACACCTTC; CDR3aa: CASSPPGQDYGYTF; d_gene: NA; abundance: NA; v_gene: TRBV5-1; j_gene: TRBJ1-2
CDR3nt: TGTGCCAGCAACGAAAGACAGGGACGTGGCTACACCTTC; CDR3aa: CASNERQGRGYTF; d_gene: TRBD1; abundance: NA; v_gene: TRBV2; j_gene: TRBJ1-2
CDR3nt: TGTGCCAGCAGTGTAGAGGCAGGGCTAGCCAAAAACATTCAGTACTTC; CDR3aa: CASSVEAGLAKNIQYF; d_gene: NA; abundance: NA; v_gene: TRBV6-1; j_gene: TRBJ2-4
CDR3nt: TGTGCCAGCAGCTTAGCTAGCGGGAAGGCCTACGAGCAGTACTTC; CDR3aa: CASSLASGKAYEQYF; d_gene: TRBD2; abundance: NA; v_gene: TRBV7-8; j_gene: TRBJ2-7
CDR3nt: TGTGCCAGCAGCCTGGGACTAGCGGGGGGGCACGAGACCCAGTACTTC; CDR3aa: CASSLGLAGGHETQYF; d_gene: TRBD2; abundance: once; v_gene: TRBV2; j_gene: TRBJ2-5
CDR3nt: TGTGCCAGCAGCCAAGATCGGGACAGGATAAACACTGAAGCTTTCTTT; CDR3aa: CASSQDRDRINTEAFF; d_gene: TRBD1; abundance: NA; v_gene: TRBV4-2; j_gene: TRBJ1-1
CDR3nt: TGTGCCACCAGCAGAGATACCAGAAACACCATATATTTT; CDR3aa: CATSRDTRNTIYF; d_gene: NA; abundance: few; v_gene: TRBV15; j_gene: TRBJ1-3
CDR3nt: TGCAGCGCCACAAAAGGGTGGACAGAGACCCAGTACTTC; CDR3aa: CSATKGWTETQYF; d_gene: NA; abundance: NA; v_gene: TRBV29-1; j_gene: TRBJ2-5
CDR3nt: TGTGCCTGGAGTGTACTGTCCACAGATACGCAGTATTTT; CDR3aa: CAWSVLSTDTQYF; d_gene: NA; abundance: NA; v_gene: TRBV30; j_gene: TRBJ2-3
CDR3nt: TGTGCCAGCAGTTTTCAACAGGGTTATAATTCACCCCTCCACTTT; CDR3aa: CASSFQQGYNSPLHF; d_gene: NA; abundance: few; v_gene: TRBV6-5; j_gene: TRBJ1-6
CDR3nt: TGTGCCAGCAGTGTGGGGGGCTACACTGAAGCTTTCTTT; CDR3aa: CASSVGGYTEAFF; d_gene: NA; abundance: NA; v_gene: TRBV6-6; j_gene: TRBJ1-1
CDR3nt: TGCGCCAGCAGCTTCGGACAGGGGGCCTATGGCTACACCTTC; CDR3aa: CASSFGQGAYGYTF; d_gene: TRBD1; abundance: NA; v_gene: TRBV5-1; j_gene: TRBJ1-2
CDR3nt: TGCAGCGGGATGAACCCTAGCACAGATACGCAGTATTTT; CDR3aa: CSGMNPSTDTQYF; d_gene: NA; abundance: few; v_gene: TRBV29-1; j_gene: TRBJ2-3
CDR3nt: TGTGCCACCAGCAGAGAGGATAGAGGGAACACTGAAGCTTTCTTT; CDR3aa: CATSREDRGNTEAFF; d_gene: NA; abundance: NA; v_gene: TRBV15; j_gene: TRBJ1-1
CDR3nt: TGTGCCAGCAGCCAAGATCGCGGGACAGCTAACTATGGCTACACCTTC; CDR3aa: CASSQDRGTANYGYTF; d_gene: TRBD1; abundance: NA; v_gene: TRBV4-2; j_gene: TRBJ1-2
CDR3nt: TGCGCCAGCAGCTTAGCTCCAGGTTTAGAGACCCAGTACTTC; CDR3aa: CASSLAPGLETQYF; d_gene: NA; abundance: NA; v_gene: TRBV5-1; j_gene: TRBJ2-5
CDR3nt: TGCGCCAGCAGCCAAGATGCAGGGAGCTCCTACAATGAGCAGTTCTTC; CDR3aa: CASSQDAGSSYNEQFF; d_gene: NA; abundance: NA; v_gene: TRBV4-1; j_gene: TRBJ2-1
CDR3nt: TGTGCCAGCAGCCGGGAGCGGGGGTTCTCCTACGAGCAGTACTTC; CDR3aa: CASSRERGFSYEQYF; d_gene: TRBD2; abundance: NA; v_gene: TRBV2; j_gene: TRBJ2-7
CDR3nt: TGCAGCGTTGTCCTTTCCAGCAATCAGCCCCAGCATTTT; CDR3aa: CSVVLSSNQPQHF; d_gene: NA; abundance: NA; v_gene: TRBV29-1; j_gene: TRBJ1-5
CDR3nt: TGCAGCGCGGACAGGGGTAATGGTGAAAAACTGTTTTTT; CDR3aa: CSADRGNGEKLFF; d_gene: TRBD1; abundance: NA; v_gene: TRBV29-1; j_gene: TRBJ1-4
CDR3nt: TGTGCCTGGAGCGTGGGGCGGTACGAGCAGTACTTC; CDR3aa: CAWSVGRYEQYF; d_gene: NA; abundance: NA; v_gene: TRBV30; j_gene: TRBJ2-7
CDR3nt: TGTGCCTGGAGTGGCGGTTTGAAAGAGACCCAGTACTTC; CDR3aa: CAWSGGLKETQYF; d_gene: NA; abundance: few; v_gene: TRBV30; j_gene: TRBJ2-5
CDR3nt: TGTGCCAGCAGTGAGCGAAGCCGGGACACCTCCGATGAGCAGTTCTTC; CDR3aa: CASSERSRDTSDEQFF; d_gene: NA; abundance: once; v_gene: TRBV6-1; j_gene: TRBJ2-1
CDR3nt: TGTGCCAGCAGCCATCCTGGGGGACTTACGAGCTATGGCTACACCTTC; CDR3aa: CASSHPGGLTSYGYTF; d_gene: NA; abundance: NA; v_gene: TRBV4-2; j_gene: TRBJ1-2
CDR3nt: TGTGCCAGCAGCTTGGCGCAGGTAAGAGGCGAGCAGTACTTC; CDR3aa: CASSLAQVRGEQYF; d_gene: NA; abundance: NA; v_gene: TRBV5-6; j_gene: TRBJ2-7